This entry lists 15 T cell receptor beta chains sequenced from one sample in a study of tumor and adjacent non-tumor tissue in lung cancer. No cell sorting was done before RNA was extracted from the tissue. Three rounds of nested PCR, following a modified ARM-PCR protocol, produced the TCRbeta library. TCRdb re-called the multiplex PCR reads through MiXCR, storing one row per CDR3 protein. The sample holds 120,000 or so distinct CDR3 sequences, 66% seen once. The sequenced material came from lung tumor tissue. Receptors originate from a man aged 25-40 years with non-small cell lung cancer.

The chain is built from TRBV11-2 and TRBJ2-1; 9 nucleotides agree with TRBD1. Germline-derived CDR1 and CDR2 are SGHAT and FQNNGV. This CDR3 is built from 15 residues. Trimming removed 2 bases from V and 8 bases from J; junction bases left unmatched: 7. The CDR3 spells CASSLPGQGMDEQFF. In DNA form, the CDR3 reads TGTGCCAGCAGCTTACCGGGACAGGGTATGGATGAGCAGTTCTTC. Based on the CDR3 plus reference TRBV11-2 and TRBJ2-1, the full variable domain is EAGVAQSPRYKIIEKRQSVAFWCNPISGHATLYWYQQILGQGPKLLIQFQNNGVVDDSQLPKDRFSAERLKGVDSTLKIQPAKLEDSAVYLCASSLPGQGMDEQFFGPGTRLTVL.

In DNA, the CDR3 is TGTGCCAGCAGCTCGGAGACAGTAACGGGGCAAGAGACCCAGTACTTC. Its protein product is CASSSETVTGQETQYF. This rearrangement joins TRBV11-3 to TRBJ2-5; D may be TRBD1 or TRBD2 (5 bases each). The CDR3 has 16 residues. CDR1 is SGHNT and CDR2 is YENEEA in the germline V gene. The V gene lost 4 bases and the J gene lost 2 bases, with 17 bases spanning the gap.

This clonotype was observed a handful of times. This may come from a read error, since a much larger clone is one base off. The genes are TRBV20-1 and TRBJ2-2, with D possibly TRBD2 on 6 matching bases. The CDR3 length is 14 residues. Trimming shortened V by 4 bases and J by 3 bases, and 12 bases separated the two germline ends. Germline CDR1 DFQATT, CDR2 SNEGSKA (reference sequence). The CDR3 protein is CSAKEGLYTGELFF. The CDR3 DNA is TGCAGTGCTAAGGAGGGGTTGTACACCGGGGAGCTGTTTTTT.

As regards this clonotype: This may stem from a read error, because a much larger clone lies one nucleotide away. DNA of the CDR3: TGCAGCGTCGGGGTCGGGGAGGTCTCCTACGAGCAGTACTTC. Encoded protein: CSVGVGEVSYEQYF. The chain recombines TRBV29-1 with TRBJ2-7; D is possibly TRBD2 (6 bases). Trimming removed 6 bases from V and 0 bases from J, with 15 bases in between. This CDR3 comprises 14 residues. CDR1 is SQVTM and CDR2 is ANQGSEA in the germline V gene.

As to this clonotype: The CDR3 does not close with the conserved phenylalanine or tryptophan, likely indicating a read error. The V gene is TRBV12-3 or TRBV12-4, the J gene TRBJ2-3, with TRBD1 as a possible D gene (6 bases). The CDR3 spans 14 residues. Trimming stripped 3 bases from V and 4 bases from J, with 11 bases between. In DNA, the CDR3 is TGTGCCAGCAGTTTGGCCACAGGGTCAGATACGCAGTATTCT. Amino acids: CASSLATGSDTQYS.

Of note for this clonotype: At one end the junction does not follow the germline gene, possibly because of a read error. The chain uses TRBV20-1 and TRBJ2-7, with D hard to call. CDR1 DFQATT and CDR2 SNEGSKA come from the germline V gene (reference sequence). The CDR3 spans 13 residues. CDR3 residues: CSASYWNAYEQYF. The DNA of the CDR3 is TGCAGTGCTAGTTATTGGAACGCCTACGAGCAGTATTTC.

The genes are TRBV18 and TRBJ2-2; perhaps TRBD1 as D (6 bases). Germline CDR1 and CDR2: KGHSH and LQKENI. Trimming stripped 6 bases from V and 1 base from J, with 15 bases between. This CDR3 spans 16 amino acids. CDR3 residues: CASSLTGNWNTGELFF. The CDR3 nucleotides are TGTGCCAGCTCCCTCACAGGGAATTGGAACACCGGGGAGCTGTTTTTT. Complete variable domain (other parts from reference TRBV18 and TRBJ2-2): NAGVMQNPRHLVRRRGQEARLRCSPMKGHSHVYWYRQLPEEGLKFMVYLQKENIIDESGMPKERFSAEFPKEGPSILRIQQVVRGDSAAYFCASSLTGNWNTGELFFGEGSRLTVL.

The CDR3 sequence is CASSSNPSSSGVYEQFF. As DNA, the CDR3 is TGTGCCAGCAGCTCCAACCCCTCCTCTAGCGGGGTCTACGAGCAGTTCTTC. The chain joins TRBV5-5 to TRBJ2-1; 9 bases agree with TRBD2. Germline V gene data show CDR1 as SGHKS and CDR2 as YYEKEE (reference sequence). The V gene end was trimmed by 3 bases and the J gene end by 10 bases; junction bases not matched to a gene: 17. The CDR3 is 17 residues long. The full variable domain, with the rest looked up from reference TRBV5-5 and TRBJ2-1, is DAGVTQSPTHLIKTRGQQVTLRCSPISGHKSVSWYQQVLGQGPQFIFQYYEKEERGRGNFPDRFSARQFPNYSSELNVNALLLGDSALYLCASSSNPSSSGVYEQFFGPGTRLTVL.

With respect to this clonotype: Possible read error: a much larger clone is one base away. This rearrangement joins TRBV20-1 to TRBJ2-4; no firm D call. The CDR3 sequence is 15 residues long. Per the germline V gene, CDR1 is DFQATT and CDR2 is SNEGSKA (reference sequence). Trimming pared 5 bases from V and 1 base from J, leaving 15 bases between. CDR3 sequence: CSAFFGRLAKNIQYF. CDR3 in DNA: TGCAGTGCTTTCTTTGGGCGACTGGCCAAAAACATTCAGTACTTC.

With regard to this clonotype: This may arise from a read error, as a much more abundant clone is one base away. The rearrangement links TRBV29-1 to TRBJ2-7; D may be TRBD1 (5 bases). The CDR3 has 12 residues. Germline loops: CDR1 SQVTM, CDR2 ANQGSEA. For the CDR3, the DNA is TGCGGCGTTGGAGTAGGGGCAGGGGAGCAGTACTTC. This gives the protein CGVGVGAGEQYF.

As to this clonotype: A much larger clonotype is one base distant, so this may be a read error. The chain uses TRBV6-6 and TRBJ1-5, with D possibly being TRBD1 (6 bases). In germline, CDR1 is MNHNY, CDR2 SVGAGI (reference sequence). The CDR3 runs to 15 residues. The CDR3 DNA is TGTACCAGCAGTTACGCACAGGGAGGGGCTCAGCCCCAGCATTTT. Its translation: CTSSYAQGGAQPQHF.

In its sample, this clonotype was seen a few times. A junction end diverges from the germline sequence, so it may reflect a read error. The V call is TRBV11-3, the J call TRBJ2-2, with 10 bases that match TRBD2. The CDR3 runs to 16 residues. Germline V gives CDR1 SGHNT, CDR2 YENEEA. CDR3 DNA sequence: TGTGCCAACAGCTTGTGGGGGACTAGCGCTACCGGGGAGCTGTTTTTT. Amino acids: CANSLWGTSATGELFF.

Comments on this clonotype: A much larger clone lies one base from this, so it may be a read error. The CDR3 does not end in the conserved phenylalanine or tryptophan, so this is likely a read error. V usage is TRBV4-3 and J usage is TRBJ1-6; D might be TRBD1 (6 bases). CDR3 length: 16 residues. CDR1 LGHNA and CDR2 YSLEER come from the germline V gene. V gave up 1 base and J gave up 4 bases, with 11 bases separating them. The CDR3 reads CASSQGGTSYNSPLHS. The CDR3 nucleotides are TGCGCCAGCAGCCAAGGAGGGACATCTTATAATTCACCCCTCCACTCT.

A word on this clonotype: A much larger clone lies a single base off, so this may be a read error. This chain uses TRBV6-1 with TRBJ1-1; D is possibly TRBD1 (5 bases). V was pared by 7 bases and J by 8 bases, with 17 bases between. The CDR3 loop spans 13 amino acids. Germline V gene lookup returns CDR1 MNHNS and CDR2 SASEGT. DNA of the CDR3: TGTGCCAGCACCGTTCAGCTAGGACAAGAAGCTTTCTTT. It encodes CASTVQLGQEAFF.

This clonotype appeared a few times. CDR3 protein: CASRKLVRNTGELFF. Written as DNA, the CDR3 is TGTGCCAGCAGGAAACTAGTGCGGAACACCGGGGAGCTGTTTTTT. The gene calls are TRBV6-6 and TRBJ2-2; a weak D match, TRBD2 (5 bases). Germline CDR1 and CDR2: MNHNY and SVGAGI (reference sequence). V dropped 6 bases and J dropped 1 base, with 12 bases sitting between them. The CDR3 is made up of 15 amino acids.